Below are 19 T cell receptor beta chains sequenced from a single sample in a study of T cell responses to AZD1222 COVID-19 vaccine. TCRdb keeps only in-frame clones here, not all; method: immunoSEQ multiplex PCR. The sample includes 170,000 or so clones, about 91% of them seen just once. The sample consisted of peripheral blood, taken 28 days after the second AZD1222 dose. The receptor set was obtained from an adult who received the AZD1222 COVID-19 vaccine.

The chain joins TRBV18 to TRBJ2-2; the D gene is possibly TRBD1 (7 bases). The CDR3 spans 15 residues. The ends were cut back, 5 bases at V and 5 bases at J, with 15 bases in the middle. Germline values: CDR1 KGHSH, CDR2 LQKENI. The CDR3 reads CASSSGQAGTGELFF. CDR3 sequence (DNA): TGTGCCAGCTCATCCGGACAGGCGGGGACCGGGGAGCTGTTTTTT.

This sequence joins TRBV6-1 and TRBJ2-3; a possible D gene is TRBD2 (6 bases). This CDR3 contains 15 residues. V was trimmed by 3 bases and J by 2 bases, leaving 12 bases between them. From germline, CDR1 is MNHNS and CDR2 SASEGT. The CDR3 DNA is TGTGCCAGCAGTGACGCGACTAGGTCCACAGATACGCAGTATTTT. Translation: CASSDATRSTDTQYF.

This clone was detected once. The junction departs from germline at one end; a sequencing error may be responsible. This chain uses TRBV28 with TRBJ1-5; D perhaps matches TRBD1 (6 bases). CDR3 length equals 16 residues. Germline CDR1 is MDHEN and CDR2 is SYDVKM. CDR3 nucleotide sequence: TGTGCCAGCTGTTTGGGAACCGGGACATACAATCAGCCCCAGCATTTT. Its protein product is CASCLGTGTYNQPQHF. The full variable domain, in which reference TRBV28 and TRBJ1-5 provide the parts outside the CDR3, is DVKVTQSSRYLVKRTGEKVFLECVQDMDHENMFWYRQDPGLGLRLIYFSYDVKMKEKGDIPEGYSVSREKKERFSLILESASTNQTSMYLCASCLGTGTYNQPQHFGDGTRLSIL.

CDR3 DNA sequence: TGTGCCAGCAGCTTAGCCACCGGGACTCTTTATGGAAACACCATATATTTT. It is translated as CASSLATGTLYGNTIYF. This sequence joins TRBV13 and TRBJ1-3; D may be TRBD1 (5 bases). V gave up 1 base and J gave up 3 bases, with 16 bases separating them. Germline CDR1 and CDR2: PRHDT and FYEKMQ (reference sequence). The CDR3 sequence is 17 residues long.

The chain links TRBV15 to TRBJ2-7, with D uncertain. The V end lost 5 bases, the J end lost 9 bases, and 17 bases lay between the germline ends. Germline V gives CDR1 LNHNV, CDR2 YYDKDF (reference sequence). CDR3 size: 13 residues. In DNA form, the CDR3 reads TGTGCCACCAGCCCACGGTCTGCATCAGTGCAGTACTTC. It codes for CATSPRSASVQYF.

The chain uses TRBV7-9 and TRBJ1-4; the D gene is possibly TRBD1 (5 bases). Germline CDR1 is SEHNR and CDR2 is FQNEAQ (reference sequence). The CDR3 covers 13 residues. Trimming shortened V by 8 bases and J by 8 bases, and 15 bases separated the two germline ends. CDR3 coding DNA: TGTGCCAGCGGGGGTGGAGGAAGGGAAAAACTGTTTTTT. Amino acids: CASGGGGREKLFF.

The CDR3 loop is CASSFEASSYNEQFF. CDR3 bases: TGTGCCAGCAGCTTCGAGGCGAGCTCCTACAATGAGCAGTTCTTC. The V gene is TRBV7-2, the J gene TRBJ2-1; D is uncertain. V was cut by 3 bases and J by 0 bases, with 9 bases left in between. Germline loops: CDR1 SGHTA, CDR2 FQGNSA. The CDR3 sequence is 15 residues long.

The chain uses TRBV6-5 and TRBJ2-7, with D perhaps given as TRBD1 or TRBD2 (5 bases each). V gave up 7 bases and J gave up 1 base, with 14 bases separating them. Germline V lookup: CDR1 MNHEY, CDR2 SVGAGI. This CDR3 is built from 14 residues. The CDR3 DNA sequence: TGTGCCAGCATTCCAGGGTCGGGGTCCTACGAGCAGTACTTC. This gives the protein CASIPGSGSYEQYF.

The V call is TRBV5-1, the J call TRBJ2-6; 7 bases fit TRBD1. The CDR3 is 17 amino acids. Germline assignment: CDR1 SGHRS and CDR2 YFSETQ. V dropped 2 bases and J dropped 0; count of bases not matched to a gene: 5. In DNA, the CDR3 is TGCGCCAGCAGCTTCCAGGGGGTAGGCTCTGGGGCCAACGTCCTGACTTTC. Its translation is CASSFQGVGSGANVLTF.

The chain is built from TRBV5-6 and TRBJ2-5; TRBD1 agrees at 8 bases. Germline values: CDR1 SGHDT, CDR2 YYEEEE. The CDR3 runs 15 residues. The trim removed 4 bases at V and 1 base at J, leaving 6 bases unmatched. The CDR3 reads CASSADGQGQETQYF. Here the CDR3 DNA reads TGTGCCAGCAGCGCGGACGGACAGGGCCAAGAGACCCAGTACTTC.

The table lists this clone with a few counts. The CDR3 here is CASFSQGIPNQPQHF. The CDR3 region has the DNA TGTGCCAGCTTCTCACAGGGGATTCCCAATCAGCCCCAGCATTTT. The chain has TRBV28 and TRBJ1-5, with 7 bases that match TRBD1. J lost 3 bases, V lost 8 bases, and 10 bases had no gene match. The CDR3 is 15 residues long. Germline CDR1 and CDR2: MDHEN and SYDVKM.

The rearrangement links TRBV4-1 to TRBJ1-3, with D uncertain. The germline V gene encodes CDR1 MGHRA and CDR2 YSYEKL. The V end lost 1 base, the J end lost 0 bases, and 4 bases lay between the germline ends. This CDR3 is built from 14 residues. The CDR3 reads CASSQGPSGNTIYF. The CDR3 nucleotides are TGCGCCAGCAGCCAAGGACCCTCTGGAAACACCATATATTTT.

Here the CDR3 reads CASSSASGGPSTDTQYF. The CDR3 nucleotides read TGTGCCAGCAGCTCAGCTAGCGGGGGCCCTAGCACAGATACGCAGTATTTT. The chain combines TRBV7-9 with TRBJ2-3; the match to TRBD2 covers 10 bases. V lost 4 bases and J lost 0; bases outside the gene matches: 7. CDR3 length: 17 residues. Germline V gene lookup returns CDR1 SEHNR and CDR2 FQNEAQ (reference sequence).

The CDR3 sequence is CASSLNTGGLGSPQHF. The CDR3 DNA reads as TGTGCCAGCAGTTTAAATACAGGGGGACTTGGTAGTCCCCAGCATTTT. The chain has TRBV28 and TRBJ1-5; 8 nucleotides align to TRBD1. The junction had 13 bases not matched to a gene; V was cut back by 2 bases and J by 10 bases. CDR1 MDHEN and CDR2 SYDVKM come from the germline V gene. The CDR3 is 16 amino acids.

This chain links TRBV9 with TRBJ2-7; 7 bases line up with TRBD1. This CDR3 is built from 13 residues. V lost 0 bases and J lost 6; bases outside the gene matches: 3. Per the germline V gene, CDR1 is SGDLS and CDR2 is YYNGEE. This CDR3 reads CASSVDTGAEQYF. CDR3 DNA sequence: TGTGCCAGCAGCGTAGACACAGGGGCCGAGCAGTACTTC.

DNA of the CDR3: TGTGCCAGCAGTTCCGGACAGGCCGGATACACTGAAGCTTTCTTT. Translating gives CASSSGQAGYTEAFF. The chain joins TRBV6-5 to TRBJ1-1, with TRBD1 matching over 7 bases. After removal of 4 bases from V and 3 bases from J, the junction contained 8 bases not matched to a gene. The germline gives CDR1 MNHEY, CDR2 SVGAGI. The CDR3 consists of 15 residues.

The V call is TRBV6-1, the J call TRBJ2-3; D is unresolved. The CDR3 length is 14 residues. CDR1 and CDR2 (germline): MNHNS, SASEGT. V was shortened by 3 bases and J by 3 bases, with 10 bases between the two germline ends. The CDR3 nucleotides read TGTGCCAGCAGTGACGGTTGGCGGACAGATACGCAGTATTTT. It yields the protein CASSDGWRTDTQYF.

This sequence joins TRBV28 and TRBJ1-2, with D perhaps matching TRBD1 (6 bases). This CDR3 is built from 14 residues. Germline V CDR1 and CDR2: MDHEN, SYDVKM. With 4 bases removed from V and 0 bases from J, the gap between germline ends came to 9 bases. The CDR3 loop reads CASSSGTPNYGYTF. The CDR3 DNA sequence: TGTGCCAGCAGTTCCGGGACACCTAACTATGGCTACACCTTC.

On this clone itself: Relative to the germline gene, one junction end is altered; a read error may explain this. The chain couples TRBV23-1 to TRBJ2-7; D unresolved. TRBV23-1 is treated as an ORF (open reading frame) with a function not yet certain. The CDR3 extends over 8 amino acids. CDR3 amino acids: CEPHEQYF. CDR3 coding DNA: TGTGAGCCCCACGAGCAGTACTTC.